This paragraph covers one TCR beta chain sequence. The data were obtained in a study of T cell changes during pregnancy in multiple sclerosis. Here immunoSEQ multiplex PCR was the method, and the copy in TCRdb shows in-frame clones only, minus some. The repertoire has 90,000 to 120,000 clones, approximately 93% of them found once; the top ten carry around 3.5%. With V trimmed by 2 bases and J by 4 bases, 15 bases remained unmatched. From germline, CDR1 is SGHNT and CDR2 YENEEA. The CDR3 spans 19 residues. The material was peripheral blood, obtained after pregnancy. This receptor was obtained from a female donor with multiple sclerosis, enrolled in a pregnancy study. The chain combines TRBV11-3 with TRBJ2-3; TRBD2 aligns across 10 bases. CDR3 nucleotide sequence: TGTGCCAGCAGCTTACTTTGTAGCGGGGGGCCACCTAGCGCAGATACGCAGTATTTT. Its translation: CASSLLCSGGPPSADTQYF.